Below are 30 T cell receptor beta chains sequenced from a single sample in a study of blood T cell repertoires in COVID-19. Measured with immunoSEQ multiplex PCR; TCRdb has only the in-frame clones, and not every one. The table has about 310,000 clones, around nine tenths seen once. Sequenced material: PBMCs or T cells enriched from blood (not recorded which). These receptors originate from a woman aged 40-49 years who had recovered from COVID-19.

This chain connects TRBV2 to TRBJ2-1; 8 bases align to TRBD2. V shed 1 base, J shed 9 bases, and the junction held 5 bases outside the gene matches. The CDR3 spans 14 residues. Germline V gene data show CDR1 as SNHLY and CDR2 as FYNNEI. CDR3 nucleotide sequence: TGTGCCAGCAGTGAAGACCGAGGGACTAGTGAGCAGTTCTTC. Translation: CASSEDRGTSEQFF.

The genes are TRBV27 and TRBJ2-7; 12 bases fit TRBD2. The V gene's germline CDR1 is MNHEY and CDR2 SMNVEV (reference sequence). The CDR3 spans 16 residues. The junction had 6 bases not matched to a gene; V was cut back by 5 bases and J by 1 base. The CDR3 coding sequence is TGTGCCAGCAGTCCGCTAGCGGGAGGGCTTTCCTACGAGCAGTACTTC. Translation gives CASSPLAGGLSYEQYF.

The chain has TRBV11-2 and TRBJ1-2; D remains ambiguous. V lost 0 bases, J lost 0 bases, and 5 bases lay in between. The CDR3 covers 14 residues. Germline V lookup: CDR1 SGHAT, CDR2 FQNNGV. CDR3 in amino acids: CASSLDRTNYGYTF. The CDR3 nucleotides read TGTGCCAGCAGCTTAGACAGGACTAACTATGGCTACACCTTC.

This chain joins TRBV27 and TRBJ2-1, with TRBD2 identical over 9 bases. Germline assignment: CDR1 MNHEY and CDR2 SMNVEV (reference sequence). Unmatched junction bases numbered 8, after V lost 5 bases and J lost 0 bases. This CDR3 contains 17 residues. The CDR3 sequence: CASSPQERGVSYNEQFF. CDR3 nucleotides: TGTGCCAGCAGTCCCCAGGAGCGGGGGGTCTCCTACAATGAGCAGTTCTTC.

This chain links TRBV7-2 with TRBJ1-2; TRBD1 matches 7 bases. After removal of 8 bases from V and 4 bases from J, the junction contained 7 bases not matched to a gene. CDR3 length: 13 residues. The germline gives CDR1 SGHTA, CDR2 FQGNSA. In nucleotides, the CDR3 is TGTGCCAGCGCGAGGGGACAGATCTATGGCTACACCTTC. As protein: CASARGQIYGYTF.

The CDR3 region is CASQAGTGGDEKLFF. Written as DNA, the CDR3 is TGTGCCAGCCAGGCCGGGACAGGGGGGGATGAAAAACTGTTTTTT. V is TRBV19 and J is TRBJ1-4; 11 positions agree with TRBD1. The CDR3 consists of 15 residues. Per germline, CDR1 LNHDA and CDR2 SQIVND (reference sequence). The V segment lost 9 bases and the J segment 6 bases; nucleotides outside the gene matches: 9.

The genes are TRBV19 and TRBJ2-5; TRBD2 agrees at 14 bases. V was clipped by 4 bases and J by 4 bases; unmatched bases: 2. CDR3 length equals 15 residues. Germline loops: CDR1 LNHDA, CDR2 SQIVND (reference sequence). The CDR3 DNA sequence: TGTGCCAGTAGTACAGGACTAGCGGGAGGAGAGACCCAGTACTTC. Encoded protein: CASSTGLAGGETQYF.

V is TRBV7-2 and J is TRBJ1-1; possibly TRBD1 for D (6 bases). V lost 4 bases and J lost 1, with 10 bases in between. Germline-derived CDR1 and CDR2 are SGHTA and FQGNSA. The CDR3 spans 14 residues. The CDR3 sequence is CASSWGHSNTEAFF. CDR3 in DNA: TGTGCCAGCAGCTGGGGACATTCGAACACTGAAGCTTTCTTT.

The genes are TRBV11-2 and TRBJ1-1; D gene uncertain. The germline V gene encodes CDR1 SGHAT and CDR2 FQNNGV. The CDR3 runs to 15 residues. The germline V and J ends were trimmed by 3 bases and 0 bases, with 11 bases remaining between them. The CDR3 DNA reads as TGTGCCAGCAGCTTGGACGAGGGCCTGAACACTGAAGCTTTCTTT. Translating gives CASSLDEGLNTEAFF.

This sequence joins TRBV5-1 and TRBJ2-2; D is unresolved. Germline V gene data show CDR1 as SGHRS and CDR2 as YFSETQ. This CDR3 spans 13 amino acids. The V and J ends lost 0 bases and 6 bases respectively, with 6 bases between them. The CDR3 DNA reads TGCGCCAGCAGCTTGGAGGCGGCCGGGGAGCTGTTTTTT. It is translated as CASSLEAAGELFF.

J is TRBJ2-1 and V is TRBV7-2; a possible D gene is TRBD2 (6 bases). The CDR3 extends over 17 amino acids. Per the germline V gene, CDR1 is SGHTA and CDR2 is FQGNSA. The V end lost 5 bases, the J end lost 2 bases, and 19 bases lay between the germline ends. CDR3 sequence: CASSPQRTAGPYNEQFF. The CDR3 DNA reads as TGTGCCAGCAGCCCCCAGAGGACCGCGGGGCCCTACAATGAGCAGTTCTTC.

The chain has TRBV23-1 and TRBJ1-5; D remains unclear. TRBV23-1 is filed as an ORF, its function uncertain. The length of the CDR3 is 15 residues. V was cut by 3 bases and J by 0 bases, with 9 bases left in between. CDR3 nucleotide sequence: TGCGCCAGCAGTCAGAGGATGGATAGCAATCAGCCCCAGCATTTT. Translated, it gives CASSQRMDSNQPQHF.

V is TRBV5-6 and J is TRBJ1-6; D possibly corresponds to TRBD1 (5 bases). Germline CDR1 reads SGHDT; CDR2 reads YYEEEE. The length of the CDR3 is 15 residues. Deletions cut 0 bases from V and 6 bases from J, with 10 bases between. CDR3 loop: CASSLGGPFNSPLHF. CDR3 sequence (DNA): TGTGCCAGCAGCTTGGGGGGCCCCTTTAATTCACCCCTCCACTTT.

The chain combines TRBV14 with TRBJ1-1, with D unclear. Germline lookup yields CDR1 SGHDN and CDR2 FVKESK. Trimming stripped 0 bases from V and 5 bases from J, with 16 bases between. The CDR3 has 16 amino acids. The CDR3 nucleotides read TGTGCCAGCAGCCAAGAACCACAGAAGTGGGTAACTGAAGCTTTCTTT. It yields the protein CASSQEPQKWVTEAFF.

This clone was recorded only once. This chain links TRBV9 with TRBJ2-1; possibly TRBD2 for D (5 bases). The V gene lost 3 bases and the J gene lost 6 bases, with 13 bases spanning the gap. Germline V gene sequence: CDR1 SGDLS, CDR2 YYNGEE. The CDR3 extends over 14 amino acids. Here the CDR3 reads CASSGRLAGNEQFF. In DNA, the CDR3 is TGTGCCAGCAGCGGCCGATTGGCGGGCAATGAGCAGTTCTTC.

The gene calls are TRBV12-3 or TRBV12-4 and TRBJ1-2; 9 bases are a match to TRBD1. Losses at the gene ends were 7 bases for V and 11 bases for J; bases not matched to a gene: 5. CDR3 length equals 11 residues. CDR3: CASTIGQGYTF. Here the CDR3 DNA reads TGTGCCAGCACCATCGGACAGGGGTACACCTTC.

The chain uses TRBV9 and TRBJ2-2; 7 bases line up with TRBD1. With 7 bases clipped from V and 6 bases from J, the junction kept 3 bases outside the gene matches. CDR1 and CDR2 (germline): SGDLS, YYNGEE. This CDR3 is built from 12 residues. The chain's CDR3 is CASDRVSGELFF. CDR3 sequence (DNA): TGTGCCAGCGACAGGGTTTCCGGGGAGCTGTTTTTT.

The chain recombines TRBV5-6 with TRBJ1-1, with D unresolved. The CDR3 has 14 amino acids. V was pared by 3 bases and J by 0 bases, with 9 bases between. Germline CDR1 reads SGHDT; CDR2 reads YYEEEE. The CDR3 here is CASSSWRMNTEAFF. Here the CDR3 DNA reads TGTGCCAGCAGCTCCTGGAGAATGAACACTGAAGCTTTCTTT.

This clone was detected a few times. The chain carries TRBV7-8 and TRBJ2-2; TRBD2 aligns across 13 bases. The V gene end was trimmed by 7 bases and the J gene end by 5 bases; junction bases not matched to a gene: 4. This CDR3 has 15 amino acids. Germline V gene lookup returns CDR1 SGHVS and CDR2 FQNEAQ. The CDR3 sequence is CASTTSGRGTGELFF. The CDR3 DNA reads TGTGCCAGCACAACTAGCGGGAGGGGTACCGGGGAGCTGTTTTTT.

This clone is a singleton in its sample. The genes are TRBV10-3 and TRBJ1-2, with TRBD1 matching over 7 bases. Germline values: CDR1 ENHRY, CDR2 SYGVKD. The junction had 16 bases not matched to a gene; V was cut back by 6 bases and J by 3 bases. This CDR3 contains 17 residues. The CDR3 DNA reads TGTGCCATCAGCCCCCCCCTGTACAGGGGAGGTGACTATGGCTACACCTTC. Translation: CAISPPLYRGGDYGYTF.

CDR3 sequence: CASSQARGPYNEQFF. CDR3 nucleotides: TGTGCCAGCAGCCAAGCTCGCGGCCCCTACAATGAGCAGTTCTTC. This rearrangement joins TRBV3-1 (or the pseudogene TRBV3-2) to TRBJ2-1; the D is unclear. Germline V gene sequence: CDR1 LGHDT, CDR2 YNNKEL (reference sequence). Deletions cut 1 base from V and 2 bases from J, with 9 bases between. The CDR3 runs to 15 residues.

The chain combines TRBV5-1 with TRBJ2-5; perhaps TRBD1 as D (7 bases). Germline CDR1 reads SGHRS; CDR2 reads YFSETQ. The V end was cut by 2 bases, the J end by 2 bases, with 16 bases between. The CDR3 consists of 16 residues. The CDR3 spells CASSFLPQGGQETQYF. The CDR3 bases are TGCGCCAGCAGCTTTCTGCCCCAGGGGGGACAAGAGACCCAGTACTTC.

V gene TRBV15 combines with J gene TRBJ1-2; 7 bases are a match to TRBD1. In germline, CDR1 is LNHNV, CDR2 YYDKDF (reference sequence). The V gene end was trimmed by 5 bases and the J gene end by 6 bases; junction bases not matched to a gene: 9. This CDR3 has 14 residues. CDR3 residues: CATSRAGTVDGYTF. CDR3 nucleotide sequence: TGTGCCACCAGCCGCGCCGGGACAGTGGATGGCTACACCTTC.

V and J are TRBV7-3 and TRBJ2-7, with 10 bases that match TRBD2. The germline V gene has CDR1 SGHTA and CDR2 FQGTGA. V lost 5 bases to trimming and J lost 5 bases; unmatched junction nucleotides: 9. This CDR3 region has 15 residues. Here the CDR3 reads CASSPSSGRVNEQYF. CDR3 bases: TGTGCCAGCAGCCCATCTAGCGGGAGAGTCAACGAGCAGTACTTC.

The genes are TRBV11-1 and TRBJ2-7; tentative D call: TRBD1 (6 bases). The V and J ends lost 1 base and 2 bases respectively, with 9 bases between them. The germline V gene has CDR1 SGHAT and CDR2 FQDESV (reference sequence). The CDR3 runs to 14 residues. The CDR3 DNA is TGTGCCAGCAGCTTAGGGCCAGGGGCCTACGAGCAGTACTTC. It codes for CASSLGPGAYEQYF.

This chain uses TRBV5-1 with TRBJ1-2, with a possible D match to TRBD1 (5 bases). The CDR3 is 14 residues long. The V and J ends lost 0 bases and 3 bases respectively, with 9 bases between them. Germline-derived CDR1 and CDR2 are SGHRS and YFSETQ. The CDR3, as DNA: TGCGCCAGCAGCTTGGTGCAGGGCGACTATGGCTACACCTTC. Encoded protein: CASSLVQGDYGYTF. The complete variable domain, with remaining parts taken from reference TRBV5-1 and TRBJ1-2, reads KAGVTQTPRYLIKTRGQQVTLSCSPISGHRSVSWYQQTPGQGLQFLFEYFSETQRNKGNFPGRFSGRQFSNSRSEMNVSTLELGDSALYLCASSLVQGDYGYTFGSGTRLTVV.

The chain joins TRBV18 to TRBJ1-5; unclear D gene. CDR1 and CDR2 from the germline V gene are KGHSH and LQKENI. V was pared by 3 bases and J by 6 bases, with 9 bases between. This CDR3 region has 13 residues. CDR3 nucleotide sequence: TGTGCCAGCTCACCTTACATCACTCAGCCCCAGCATTTT. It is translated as CASSPYITQPQHF.

Here the CDR3 reads CASSQGPTNTGELFF. The CDR3 DNA follows: TGTGCCAGTAGTCAGGGCCCTACGAACACCGGGGAGCTGTTTTTT. V is TRBV19 and J is TRBJ2-2; a possible D gene is TRBD1 (5 bases). This CDR3 has 15 residues. Per the germline V gene, CDR1 is LNHDA and CDR2 is SQIVND (reference sequence). V lost 5 bases and J lost 0, with 10 bases in between.

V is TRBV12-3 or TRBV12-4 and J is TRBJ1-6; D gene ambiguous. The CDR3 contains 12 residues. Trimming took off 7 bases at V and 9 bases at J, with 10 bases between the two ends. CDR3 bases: TGTGCCAGCACCCAAATGTCTTCACCCCTCCACTTT. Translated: CASTQMSSPLHF.

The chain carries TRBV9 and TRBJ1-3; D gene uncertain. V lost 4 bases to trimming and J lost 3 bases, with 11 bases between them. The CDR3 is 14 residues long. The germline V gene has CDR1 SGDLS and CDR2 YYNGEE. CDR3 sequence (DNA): TGTGCCAGCAGCTTAGCGGGGTTTGGAAACACCATATATTTT. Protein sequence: CASSLAGFGNTIYF. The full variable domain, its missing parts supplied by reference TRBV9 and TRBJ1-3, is DSGVTQTPKHLITATGQRVTLRCSPRSGDLSVYWYQQSLDQGLQFLIQYYNGEERAKGNILERFSAQQFPDLHSELNLSSLELGDSALYFCASSLAGFGNTIYFGEGSWLTVV.